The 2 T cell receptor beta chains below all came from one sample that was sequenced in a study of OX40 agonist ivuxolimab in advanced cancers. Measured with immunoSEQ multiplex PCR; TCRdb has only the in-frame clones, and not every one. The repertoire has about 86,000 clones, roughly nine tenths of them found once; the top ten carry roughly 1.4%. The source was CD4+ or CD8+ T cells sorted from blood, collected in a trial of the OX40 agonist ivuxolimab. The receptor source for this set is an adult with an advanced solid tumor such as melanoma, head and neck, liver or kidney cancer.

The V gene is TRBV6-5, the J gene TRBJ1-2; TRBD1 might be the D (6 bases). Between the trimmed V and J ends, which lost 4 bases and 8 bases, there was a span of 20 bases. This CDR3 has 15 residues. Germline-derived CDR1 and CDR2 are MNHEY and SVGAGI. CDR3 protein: CASSSRGRGRGGYTF. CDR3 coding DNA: TGTGCCAGCAGTTCCAGGGGACGAGGCAGAGGAGGCTACACCTTC.

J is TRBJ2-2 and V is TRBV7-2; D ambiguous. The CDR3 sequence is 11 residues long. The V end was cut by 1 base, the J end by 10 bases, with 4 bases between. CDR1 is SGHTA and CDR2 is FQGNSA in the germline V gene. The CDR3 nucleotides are TGTGCCAGCAGCTTAGGTCCGGAGCTGTTTTTT. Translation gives CASSLGPELFF.